This record covers a single T cell receptor beta chain. No antigen is known for it. RNA transcripts provided the source from which TCR beta CDR3 regions were amplified. An initial round of RT-PCR targeting the TCR CDR3 relied on the HTBI primer set. TCRdb passed the multiplex PCR reads through MiXCR, listing each CDR3 protein once. In the table there are about 560,000 distinct CDR3 sequences, roughly 15% of which are singletons. This sample is part of a study of T cells in Graves' hyperthyroidism and ophthalmopathy. Overall study: Pretreatment peripheral blood was obtained at initial diagnosis. General study results and limits: Most thyroid-expanded clonotypes above 0.001 were also found in blood.

The study left out patients who had uncontrolled infection, other autoimmune disease, pregnancy or lactation. This CDR3 has 13 residues. Trimming took off 2 bases at V and 3 bases at J, with 8 bases between the two ends. CDR1 and CDR2 (germline): MDHEN, SYDVKM. The gene calls are TRBV28 and TRBJ2-7; D perhaps matches TRBD2 (5 bases). The sequenced sample was blood. The TCR originated in a woman aged 40 to 50 with Graves' hyperthyroidism. The CDR3 DNA reads TGTGCCAGCAGTTTAAGCGGCTACTACGAGCAGTACTTC. This codes for CASSLSGYYEQYF.